This T cell receptor (beta chain) was sequenced during a study of beta chain features in type 1 diabetes (dated by TCRdb to 2016 to 2019). Regarding the complete study: Patients and healthy donors did not differ in mean age, gender distribution, total cell number or subset yield. Whereas all 28 donors provided naive and central memory subsets, regulatory and stem cell-like memory subsets were isolated from just 8 patients and about 8 healthy donors. A total of some 110 million sorted cells were examined across all samples, and the number of cells per subset was strongly correlated with RNA yield. In the study, recently diagnosed type 1 diabetes patients and matched healthy donors were compared on the TCRB repertoires of their sorted circulating CD4+ T cell subsets. Results the study describes overall, beyond this receptor: Naive, central memory and regulatory TCRB repertoires appeared to be more similar among patients than among healthy donors. At VDJ recombination sites, patients with type 1 diabetes made fewer insertions and deleted more nucleotides, a pattern implying thymic rearrangement abnormalities. In all four CD4+ subsets, TCRB CDR3 length was moderately but significantly shorter in type 1 diabetes patients. Shorter templates might be favored by PCR, yet because patient and control samples were amplified and corrected together, any such skew would affect both groups equally. Sequencing cDNA rather than genomic DNA could over-represent highly expressing activated cells, although activation and CD3 levels did not differ between groups. Because small numbers of individuals were included in the HLA sub-analyses, any influence of HLA type on TCRB rearrangement was left unresolved.

The entire amount of isolated RNA was reverse transcribed using the High Capacity cDNA Reverse Transcription Kit, so the sequenced TCRB transcripts were expressed ones. Deep immunoSEQ sequencing was performed on naive, central memory and regulatory T cell samples, with an average of roughly 4 million total reads per sample. Sorted cells were lysed in RLT buffer and RNA was extracted with DNase-treated RNeasy Micro or Mini kits, depending on cell number. To prevent cross-contamination, each cell subset was processed individually, whereas patient and healthy donor samples were processed jointly. The immunoSEQ multiplex PCR was used to amplify TCRB sequences from cDNA, yielding 87-bp fragments that span the CDR3 region. Sequencing of the amplicons was performed on the Illumina HiSeq platform. As for the authors' bioinformatics: PCR bias was computationally corrected using synthetic template baselines, reads within Hamming distance 2 were collapsed, and singletons that could not be merged were discarded. Reads were aligned to IMGT to assign V, D and J genes, CDR3 length, and insertions or deletions at six rearrangement sites. Within each subset, clonotype counts were normalized to the number of sorted cells before true diversity and Gini coefficients were calculated with the tcR R package. The overlap coefficient, calculated on TCRB nucleotide sequences, was used to measure repertoire sharing. Out-of-frame TCRB sequences from naive cells were analyzed to stand in for the pre-selection repertoire. In its TCRdb copy, this immuneACCESS table keeps in-frame sequences only and misses some clones. Where compared with another copy, unresolved V genes explain less than half of these, and the others have no known cause. V and J calls and clone size are copied from that table; D and trimming were computed from the DNA. The table for this sample lists about 260,000 clones; 20% of them were counted only once. 0.028% of the sample is taken by the ten largest.

In the case of this clone: Its recognized antigen is unknown. No much larger clone is present one base from it, and per-base qualities are unavailable.

Inclusive of the bounding cysteine and phenylalanine, the CDR3 is 15 residues long. Left in the record is the CDR3 DNA by itself, 45 bases read in frame from the first base. The germline V gene gives CDR1 as MDHEN and CDR2 as SYDVKM. The V end loses 6 bases and the J end loses 11 bases, and a stretch of 20 bases separates them. From each donor, a single peripheral blood sample of about 110 mL on average was drawn into heparinised tubes. Using a panel that included CD45RO, CCR7, CD25, CD127, CD95 and CD27, naive, central memory, regulatory and stem cell-like memory CD4+ T cells were sorted on a BD FACSAria II. A purity above 95% was achieved for all sorted populations. Right away, PBMCs were isolated by Lymphoprep density gradient centrifugation and were stained directly, with no culture step. So that batch effects would be minimized, each experiment stained and sorted samples in pairs, pairing one healthy donor with one patient.

The sequence is built from TRBV28 and TRBJ2-6; a weak D assignment points to TRBD1 (6 bases agree). Sequencing input: naive CD4+ T cells from blood. What the cell subset or site label conveys for this sample: true naive CD4+ T cells. This receptor was identified in a woman aged 40 to 50 with type 1 diabetes. The nucleotides are TGTGCCAGCAGCCTCCGGGACATATACATCGACGTCCTGACTTTC. This gives the protein CASSLRDIYIDVLTF.